These 18 T cell receptor beta chains share one sample of origin, sequenced in a study of CD8+ T cells in alopecia areata. In each case, RNA was isolated and then reverse transcribed into cDNA as the sequencing template. Some clones are missing from TCRdb's copy, which holds only in-frame ones; the method was immunoSEQ multiplex PCR. The table includes 150,000 to 180,000 clones, about 51% detected once. The sequences come from CD8+ T cells sorted from blood, collected at week 0. The source is a human donor with alopecia areata.

This clone was seen a handful of times. This chain connects TRBV29-1 to TRBJ2-1, with D perhaps given as TRBD1 or TRBD2 (6 bases each). The CDR3 contains 15 residues. Deletions cut 6 bases from V and 5 bases from J, with 20 bases between. CDR1 is SQVTM, CDR2 ANQGSEA, per germline. CDR3 sequence: CSVYLWGAVDNEQFF. Written as DNA, the CDR3 is TGCAGCGTCTACCTCTGGGGGGCCGTTGACAATGAGCAGTTCTTC.

This chain links TRBV19 with TRBJ1-5; no clear D. The CDR3 is 16 amino acids. Trimming shortened V by 2 bases and J by 0 bases, and 11 bases separated the two germline ends. Germline values: CDR1 LNHDA, CDR2 SQIVND (reference sequence). The CDR3 region is CASSIMKGFSNQPQHF. CDR3 DNA sequence: TGTGCCAGTAGTATAATGAAAGGGTTTAGCAATCAGCCCCAGCATTTT. The full variable domain, rest sourced from reference TRBV19 and TRBJ1-5, is DGGITQSPKYLFRKEGQNVTLSCEQNLNHDAMYWYRQDPGQGLRLIYYSQIVNDFQKGDIAEGYSVSREKKESFPLTVTSAQKNPTAFYLCASSIMKGFSNQPQHFGDGTRLSIL.

The rearrangement uses TRBV29-1 and TRBJ2-5, with D perhaps matching TRBD1 (6 bases). Germline lookup yields CDR1 SQVTM and CDR2 ANQGSEA. This CDR3 spans 15 amino acids. V gave up 6 bases and J gave up 2 bases, with 19 bases separating them. The CDR3 coding sequence is TGCAGCGTGGCAGGGGTGGACGGAATACAAGAGACCCAGTACTTC. Translated: CSVAGVDGIQETQYF.

The chain employs TRBV29-1 and TRBJ1-2; D is ambiguous. The CDR3 runs to 12 residues. V lost 6 bases to trimming and J lost 4 bases, with 12 bases between them. Germline V lookup: CDR1 SQVTM, CDR2 ANQGSEA. CDR3 nucleotides: TGCAGCGTGCCGGGGAGCCTCTATGGCTACACCTTC. Translating it yields CSVPGSLYGYTF.

This clone was seen a single time. The gene calls are TRBV7-2 and TRBJ1-1, with a possible D match to TRBD1 (5 bases). This CDR3 contains 11 residues. Looked up from germline, CDR1 is SGHTA and CDR2 is FQGNSA. The CDR3 protein is CAVGQLHEAFF. CDR3 sequence (DNA): TGTGCAGTGGGGCAGCTCCATGAAGCTTTCTTT.

The V and J genes are TRBV30 and TRBJ1-1; D not resolved. This CDR3 comprises 13 residues. Germline CDR1 is GTSNPN and CDR2 is SVGIG (reference sequence). V was trimmed by 1 base and J by 2 bases, leaving 8 bases between them. The CDR3 loop is CAWSGSLNTEAFF. The CDR3 DNA sequence: TGTGCCTGGAGTGGATCACTAAACACTGAAGCTTTCTTT. Full variable domain (outside the CDR3, taken from reference TRBV30 and TRBJ1-1): SQTIHQWPATLVQPVGSPLSLECTVEGTSNPNLYWYRQAAGRGLQLLFYSVGIGQISSEVPQNLSASRPQDRQFILSSKKLLLSDSGFYLCAWSGSLNTEAFFGQGTRLTVV.

This clone was counted only a few times. The J gene is TRBJ2-4, the V gene TRBV15, with 8 nucleotides matching TRBD2. The length of the CDR3 is 17 residues. The germline V gene encodes CDR1 LNHNV and CDR2 YYDKDF (reference sequence). The V segment lost 0 bases and the J segment 8 bases; nucleotides outside the gene matches: 12. CDR3 in amino acids: CATSRDPGRGEGDIQYF. In nucleotides, the CDR3 is TGTGCCACCAGCAGAGATCCCGGGAGGGGCGAGGGGGACATTCAGTACTTC.

The J gene is TRBJ1-1, the V gene TRBV4-3; TRBD1 might be the D (6 bases). The CDR3 has 15 amino acids. The germline gives CDR1 LGHNA, CDR2 YSLEER. V gave up 0 bases and J gave up 5 bases, with 13 bases separating them. The CDR3: CASSQEYQGLTEAFF. CDR3 DNA sequence: TGCGCCAGCAGCCAAGAGTATCAGGGGCTTACTGAAGCTTTCTTT.

There are a few counts of this clone. This chain uses TRBV7-8 with TRBJ1-1; the D gene is possibly TRBD1 (6 bases). Between the trimmed V and J ends, which lost 5 bases and 2 bases, there was a span of 21 bases. This CDR3 has 17 amino acids. Per the germline V gene, CDR1 is SGHVS and CDR2 is FQNEAQ. The CDR3, as DNA: TGTGCCAGCAGCCGTAATACGGGGGCAGCTCGTAACACTGAAGCTTTCTTT. This encodes CASSRNTGAARNTEAFF.

This sequence joins TRBV5-1 and TRBJ2-7; a weak D match, TRBD2 (6 bases). This CDR3 has 15 amino acids. Germline V gene sequence: CDR1 SGHRS, CDR2 YFSETQ. Trimming stripped 4 bases from V and 2 bases from J, with 16 bases between. DNA for the CDR3: TGCGCCAGCAGCCCCGACCGCGGGATAGCCTACGAGCAGTACTTC. It encodes CASSPDRGIAYEQYF.

In the case of this clone: Other DNA sequences in this specimen translate into the identical CDR3. The chain joins TRBV29-1 to TRBJ2-7; the D gene is possibly TRBD1 (6 bases). There are 13 residues in the CDR3. The V end was cut by 0 bases, the J end by 1 base, with 7 bases between. CDR1 is SQVTM, CDR2 ANQGSEA, per germline. CDR3 nucleotides: TGCAGCGTTGAAGAAGGGGGTTCCTACGAGCAGTACTTC. It encodes CSVEEGGSYEQYF.

The chain has TRBV29-1 and TRBJ1-1, with TRBD1 matching over 11 bases. The CDR3 runs 15 residues. The ends lost 6 bases at V and 2 bases at J; junction bases unmatched: 8. CDR1 is SQVTM and CDR2 is ANQGSEA in the germline V gene. CDR3 nucleotide sequence: TGCAGCGTCCCGCCGGGGACAGGGGGTAACACTGAAGCTTTCTTT. This encodes CSVPPGTGGNTEAFF.

CDR3 in amino acids: CAWSVLSPGQGSGNTIYF. In DNA, the CDR3 is TGTGCCTGGAGTGTCCTAAGTCCGGGACAGGGGTCTGGAAACACCATATATTTT. The V gene is TRBV30, the J gene TRBJ1-3, with 10 bases aligning to TRBD1. Looked up from germline, CDR1 is GTSNPN and CDR2 is SVGIG (reference sequence). V gave up 0 bases and J gave up 1 base; unmatched junction bases: 9. The CDR3 is made up of 18 amino acids.

The chain links TRBV7-2 to TRBJ2-7; weak D call: TRBD1 (5 bases). The germline gives CDR1 SGHTA, CDR2 FQGNSA. The V end was cut by 4 bases, the J end by 4 bases, with 11 bases between. The CDR3 spans 13 residues. The CDR3 nucleotides are TGTGCCAGCAGCTCTATACAGGATTACGAGCAGTACTTC. The encoded protein is CASSSIQDYEQYF.

This clone was seen a handful of times. This chain connects TRBV10-3 to TRBJ1-1; D may be TRBD1 (5 bases). Germline values: CDR1 ENHRY, CDR2 SYGVKD. V gave up 3 bases and J gave up 4 bases, with 15 bases separating them. There are 15 residues in the CDR3. The CDR3: CAISEPGLIGTEAFF. In DNA, the CDR3 is TGTGCCATCAGTGAACCGGGGCTGATCGGCACTGAAGCTTTCTTT.

In this sample, this clone turned up a few times. The V and J genes are TRBV11-2 and TRBJ2-3, with 12 bases aligning to TRBD2. Germline CDR1 and CDR2: SGHAT and FQNNGV. The V segment lost 4 bases and the J segment 1 base; nucleotides outside the gene matches: 0. The CDR3 extends over 15 amino acids. The CDR3 loop is CASSSSGGGTDTQYF. The CDR3 nucleotides read TGTGCCAGCAGCTCTAGCGGGGGGGGCACAGATACGCAGTATTTT. The full variable domain, with the rest looked up from reference TRBV11-2 and TRBJ2-3, is EAGVAQSPRYKIIEKRQSVAFWCNPISGHATLYWYQQILGQGPKLLIQFQNNGVVDDSQLPKDRFSAERLKGVDSTLKIQPAKLEDSAVYLCASSSSGGGTDTQYFGPGTRLTVL.

In its sample, this clone was seen a few times. This sample includes further DNA sequences coding for the same CDR3. The chain uses TRBV6-5 and TRBJ1-1, with D maybe TRBD1 (5 bases). The V end lost 2 bases, the J end lost 4 bases, and 5 bases lay between the germline ends. Germline V gene data show CDR1 as MNHEY and CDR2 as SVGAGI. This CDR3 has 12 amino acids. The CDR3 spells CASSYGGTEAFF. CDR3 in DNA: TGTGCCAGCAGTTACGGGGGCACTGAAGCTTTCTTT.

This CDR3 reads CASSQEQLNTEAFF. In DNA, the CDR3 is TGCGCCAGCAGCCAAGAACAGTTGAACACTGAAGCTTTCTTT. The gene calls are TRBV4-1 and TRBJ1-1; the D is unclear. CDR3 length: 14 amino acids. Germline V CDR1 and CDR2: MGHRA, YSYEKL. Trimming took 0 bases from V and 0 from J, leaving 5 bases between them.